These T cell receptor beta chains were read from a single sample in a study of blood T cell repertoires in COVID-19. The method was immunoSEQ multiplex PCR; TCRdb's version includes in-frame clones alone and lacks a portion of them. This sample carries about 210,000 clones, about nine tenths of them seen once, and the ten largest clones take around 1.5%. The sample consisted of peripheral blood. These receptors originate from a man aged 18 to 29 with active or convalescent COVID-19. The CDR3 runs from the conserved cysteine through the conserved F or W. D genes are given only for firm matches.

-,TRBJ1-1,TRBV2,CASSDHRAAEAFF
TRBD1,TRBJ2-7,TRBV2,CASRVDPGQVYEQYF
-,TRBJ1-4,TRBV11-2,CASSLRGANEKLFF
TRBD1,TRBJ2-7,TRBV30,CAWSPTGGPYEQYF
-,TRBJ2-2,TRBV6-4,CASTPGLNTGELFF
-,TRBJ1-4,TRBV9,CASSEEHTVATNEKLFF
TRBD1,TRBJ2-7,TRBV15,CATSRDRGPYEQYF
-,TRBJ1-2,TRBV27,CASSLFSWRGHGYTF
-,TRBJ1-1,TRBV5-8,CASVKGYVRTEAFF
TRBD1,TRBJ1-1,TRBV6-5,CASRLWGTGEAFF
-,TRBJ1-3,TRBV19,CASRVGGAGSGNTIYF
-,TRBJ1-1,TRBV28,CASSGGAEAFF
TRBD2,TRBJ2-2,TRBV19,CASTPRGDTGELFF
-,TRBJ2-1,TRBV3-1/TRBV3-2,CASSHEGGGYNEQFF
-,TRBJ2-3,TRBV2,CASSEDAGPDTQYF
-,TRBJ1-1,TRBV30,CAWSVQGTAEAFF
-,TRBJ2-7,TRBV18,CASSPSQARSSYEQYF
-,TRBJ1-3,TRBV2,CASSLEGQSGNTIYF
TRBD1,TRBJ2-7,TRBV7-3,CASSRDRAYEQYF
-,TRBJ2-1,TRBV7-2,CASSLVSGVNQFF
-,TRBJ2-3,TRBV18,CASSASILGRANTDTQYF
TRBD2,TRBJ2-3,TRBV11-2,CASSLTSGGRRTQYF
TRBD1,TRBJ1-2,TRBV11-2,CASSLSPDRGDGYTF
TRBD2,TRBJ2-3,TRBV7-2,CASSLVSYPTSGPTDTQYF
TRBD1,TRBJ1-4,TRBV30,CAWSVWNRGEKLFF
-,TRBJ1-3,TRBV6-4,CASSDPGFACGNTIYF
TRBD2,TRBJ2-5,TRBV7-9,CASSSGLAGGETQYF
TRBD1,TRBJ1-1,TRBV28,CASRSTGLLTEAFF
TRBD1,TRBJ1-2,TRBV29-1,CSVLPGQRDYGYTF
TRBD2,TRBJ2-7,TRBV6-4,CASSVVSSGTSGKDAYEQYF
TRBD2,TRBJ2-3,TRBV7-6,CASSLGAGVADTQYF
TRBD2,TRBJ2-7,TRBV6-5,CASSSQRGRSYEQYF
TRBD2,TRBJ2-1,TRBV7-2,CASSLTSGANNEQFF
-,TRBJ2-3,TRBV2,CASSDEGGDTQYF
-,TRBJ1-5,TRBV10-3,CAISGGNSNQPQHF